What follows describes a single T cell receptor (beta chain). What it binds is not known. This sample was taken from a study of vaccination and CD4 T cells after COVID-19. Scientists ran DNA taken from cultured CD4+ T cells through the Oncomine TCR Beta short-read assay for sequencing. MiXCR, applied by TCRdb to the PCR reads, yields one record per CDR3 protein. The sample records over 20,000 distinct CDR3 sequences, around 40% being singletons. Regarding the study as a whole: With convalescent patients, a median around 86% of reactive clones emerged solely after vaccination.

This CDR3 has 15 residues. The V segment lost 2 bases and the J segment 7 bases; nucleotides outside the gene matches: 3. Treatment reported: approximately 10-day PBMC culture with coronavirus spike peptide pools or control peptides (ViraFEST assay). Sample: CD4+ T cells from blood, cultured in vitro. This receptor was obtained from a human donor who had recovered from COVID-19. V usage is TRBV12-3 or TRBV12-4 and J usage is TRBJ2-1, with 12 bases matching TRBD2. The chain's CDR3 is CASSLRTSGDNEQFF. The CDR3 nucleotides read TGTGCCAGCAGTTTAAGGACTAGCGGGGATAATGAGCAGTTCTTC.